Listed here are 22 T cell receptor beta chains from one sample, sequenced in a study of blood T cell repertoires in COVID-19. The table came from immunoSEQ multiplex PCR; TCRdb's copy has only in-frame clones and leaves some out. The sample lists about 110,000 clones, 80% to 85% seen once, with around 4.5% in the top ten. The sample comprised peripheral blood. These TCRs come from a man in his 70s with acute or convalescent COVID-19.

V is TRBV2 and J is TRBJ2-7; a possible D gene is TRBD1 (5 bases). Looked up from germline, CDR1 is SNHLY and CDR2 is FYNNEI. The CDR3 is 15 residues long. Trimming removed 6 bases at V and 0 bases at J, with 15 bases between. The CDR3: CASREDIGPSYEQYF. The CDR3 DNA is TGTGCCAGCAGAGAGGACATCGGCCCCTCCTACGAGCAGTACTTC.

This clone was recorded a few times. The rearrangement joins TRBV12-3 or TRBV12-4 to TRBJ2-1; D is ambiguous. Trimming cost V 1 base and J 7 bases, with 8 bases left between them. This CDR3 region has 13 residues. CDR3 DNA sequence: TGTGCCAGCAGTTTAGGGCTCCTGAATGAGCAGTTCTTC. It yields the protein CASSLGLLNEQFF.

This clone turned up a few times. The CDR3 DNA reads TGTGCCAGCAGCTCAAGACTGTCAAACTCTGGAAACACCATATATTTT. As protein: CASSSRLSNSGNTIYF. The chain is built from TRBV9 and TRBJ1-3, with D hard to call. CDR3 length: 16 residues. The V gene's germline CDR1 is SGDLS and CDR2 YYNGEE. V was shortened by 4 bases and J by 0 bases, with 14 bases between the two germline ends.

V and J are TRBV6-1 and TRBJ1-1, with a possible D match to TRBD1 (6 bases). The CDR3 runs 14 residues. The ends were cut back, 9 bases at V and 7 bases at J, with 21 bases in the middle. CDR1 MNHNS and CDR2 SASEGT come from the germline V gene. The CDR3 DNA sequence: TGTGCCAGTCAACCGACAGGCCCCTACGATGAAGCTTTCTTT. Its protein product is CASQPTGPYDEAFF.

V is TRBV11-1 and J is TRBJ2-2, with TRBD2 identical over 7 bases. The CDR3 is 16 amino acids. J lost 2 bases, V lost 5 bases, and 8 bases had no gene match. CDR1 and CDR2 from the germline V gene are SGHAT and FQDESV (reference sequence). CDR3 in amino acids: CASSKESSGNTGELFF. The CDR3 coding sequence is TGTGCCAGCAGCAAGGAGTCTAGCGGTAACACCGGGGAGCTGTTTTTT.

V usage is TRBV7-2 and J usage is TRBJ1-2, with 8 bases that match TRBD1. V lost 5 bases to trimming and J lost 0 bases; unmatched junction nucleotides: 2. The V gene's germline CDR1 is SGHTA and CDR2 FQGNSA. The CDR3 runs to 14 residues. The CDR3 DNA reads TGTGCCAGCAGCCGGGACAGGACTAACTATGGCTACACCTTC. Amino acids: CASSRDRTNYGYTF.

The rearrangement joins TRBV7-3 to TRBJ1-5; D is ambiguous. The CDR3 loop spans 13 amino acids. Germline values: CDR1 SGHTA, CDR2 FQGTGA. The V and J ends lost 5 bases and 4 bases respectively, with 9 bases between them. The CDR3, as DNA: TGTGCCAGCAGCATATCGGAGAATCAGCCCCAGCATTTT. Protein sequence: CASSISENQPQHF.

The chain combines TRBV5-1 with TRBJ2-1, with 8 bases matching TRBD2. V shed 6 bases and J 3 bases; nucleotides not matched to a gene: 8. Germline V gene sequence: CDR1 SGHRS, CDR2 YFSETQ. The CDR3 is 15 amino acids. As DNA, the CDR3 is TGCGCCAGCACTGAGCGGGGGCTAATCTACAATGAGCAGTTCTTC. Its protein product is CASTERGLIYNEQFF.

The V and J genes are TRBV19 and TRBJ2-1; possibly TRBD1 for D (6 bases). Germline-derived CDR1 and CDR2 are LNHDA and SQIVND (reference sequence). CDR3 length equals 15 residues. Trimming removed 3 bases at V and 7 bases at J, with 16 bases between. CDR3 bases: TGTGCCAGTAGTATGGGGTCAGGGGCCAATAATGAGCAGTTCTTC. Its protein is CASSMGSGANNEQFF.

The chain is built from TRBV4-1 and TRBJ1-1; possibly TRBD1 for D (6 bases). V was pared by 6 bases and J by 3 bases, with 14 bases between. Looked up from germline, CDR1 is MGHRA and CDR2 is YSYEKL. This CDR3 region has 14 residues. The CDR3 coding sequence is TGCGCCAGCAGGTCGGACAGAGGCGACACTGAAGCTTTCTTT. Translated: CASRSDRGDTEAFF.

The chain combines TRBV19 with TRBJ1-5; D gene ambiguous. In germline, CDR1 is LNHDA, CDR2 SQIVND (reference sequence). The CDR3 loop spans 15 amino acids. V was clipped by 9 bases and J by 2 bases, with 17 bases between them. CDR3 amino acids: CASAGGDAGNQPQHF. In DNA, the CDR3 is TGTGCCAGCGCCGGCGGAGACGCAGGCAATCAGCCCCAGCATTTT.

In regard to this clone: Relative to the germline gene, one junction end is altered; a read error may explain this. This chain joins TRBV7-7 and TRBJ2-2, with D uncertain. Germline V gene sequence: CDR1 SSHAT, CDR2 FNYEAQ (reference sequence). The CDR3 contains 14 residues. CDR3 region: CASSLTQYTGELFF. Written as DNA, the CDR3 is TGTGCTAGCAGCTTGACACAGTACACCGGGGAGCTGTTTTTT.

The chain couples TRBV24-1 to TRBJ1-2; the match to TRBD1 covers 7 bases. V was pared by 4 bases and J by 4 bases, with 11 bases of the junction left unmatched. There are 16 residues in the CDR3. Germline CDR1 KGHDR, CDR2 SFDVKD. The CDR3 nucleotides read TGTGCCACCAGTGAGGACGACAGGGAAGCGGGCTATGGCTACACCTTC. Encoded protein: CATSEDDREAGYGYTF.

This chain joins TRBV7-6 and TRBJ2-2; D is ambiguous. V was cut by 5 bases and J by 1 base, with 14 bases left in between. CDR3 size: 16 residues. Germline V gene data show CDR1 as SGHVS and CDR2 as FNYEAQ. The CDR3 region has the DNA TGTGCCAGCAGCCTGAACGACTGGTGGAACACCGGGGAGCTGTTTTTT. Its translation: CASSLNDWWNTGELFF.

CDR3: CASSLSSSGAYNSPLHF. The CDR3 nucleotides read TGTGCCAGCAGTTTGTCATCCTCGGGGGCCTATAATTCACCCCTCCACTTT. The V call is TRBV27, the J call TRBJ1-6, with D perhaps matching TRBD1 (5 bases). V dropped 3 bases and J dropped 2 bases, with 14 bases sitting between them. The CDR3 has 17 amino acids. The germline V gene has CDR1 MNHEY and CDR2 SMNVEV (reference sequence).

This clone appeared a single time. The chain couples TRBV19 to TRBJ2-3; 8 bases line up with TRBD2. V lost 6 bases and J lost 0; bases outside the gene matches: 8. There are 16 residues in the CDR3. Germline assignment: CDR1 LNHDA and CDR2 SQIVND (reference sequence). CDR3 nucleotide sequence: TGTGCCAGTAGCGAGACGGGGGGGTGGAGCACAGATACGCAGTATTTT. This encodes CASSETGGWSTDTQYF.

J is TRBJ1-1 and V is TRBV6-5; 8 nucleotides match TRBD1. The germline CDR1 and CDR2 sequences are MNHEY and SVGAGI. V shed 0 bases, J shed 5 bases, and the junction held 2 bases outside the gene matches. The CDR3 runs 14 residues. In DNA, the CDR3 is TGTGCCAGCAGTTACTCCCGGGACAGGACTGAAGCTTTCTTT. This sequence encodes CASSYSRDRTEAFF.

The CDR3 DNA follows: TGTGCCAGCTCTCGCGCCCAAACCATGAACACTGAAGCTTTCTTT. This gives the protein CASSRAQTMNTEAFF. The chain carries TRBV18 and TRBJ1-1; D is uncertain. Germline loops: CDR1 KGHSH, CDR2 LQKENI. The CDR3 has 15 amino acids. Trimming stripped 6 bases from V and 0 bases from J, with 14 bases between.

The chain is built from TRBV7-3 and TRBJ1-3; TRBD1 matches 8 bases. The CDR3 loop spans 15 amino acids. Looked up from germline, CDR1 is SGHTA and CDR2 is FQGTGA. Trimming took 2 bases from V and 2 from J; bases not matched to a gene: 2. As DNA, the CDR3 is TGTGCCAGCAGCTTAGGGACAGGCACTGGAAACACCATATATTTT. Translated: CASSLGTGTGNTIYF.

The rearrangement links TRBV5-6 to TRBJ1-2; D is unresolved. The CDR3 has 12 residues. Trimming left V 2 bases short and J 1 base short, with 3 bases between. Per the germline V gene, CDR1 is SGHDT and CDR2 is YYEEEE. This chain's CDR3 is CASSFNNYGYTF. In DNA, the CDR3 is TGTGCCAGCAGCTTTAATAACTATGGCTACACCTTC.

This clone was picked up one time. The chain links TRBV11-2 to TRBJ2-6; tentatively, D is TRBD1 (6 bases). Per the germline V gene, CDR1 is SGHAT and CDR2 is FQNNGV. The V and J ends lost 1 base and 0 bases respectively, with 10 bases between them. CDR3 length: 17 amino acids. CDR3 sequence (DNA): TGTGCCAGCAGCTTAGGCAGGACAGCCTCTGGGGCCAACGTCCTGACTTTC. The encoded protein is CASSLGRTASGANVLTF.

CDR3 coding DNA: TGTGCCAGCAGTTACGCGGGACAGGGGAAAGAGACCCAGTACTTC. Translated, it gives CASSYAGQGKETQYF. The gene calls are TRBV7-9 and TRBJ2-5; 10 bases line up with TRBD1. Germline V lookup: CDR1 SEHNR, CDR2 FQNEAQ (reference sequence). The CDR3 is made up of 15 amino acids. V lost 6 bases, J lost 3 bases, and 7 bases stayed unmatched.